Listed here are 25 T cell receptor beta chains from one sample, sequenced in a study of blood T cell repertoires in COVID-19. TCRdb keeps only in-frame clones here, not all; method: immunoSEQ multiplex PCR. The sample lists roughly 520,000 clones, roughly 90% occurring once. Sequenced material: PBMCs or T cells enriched from blood (not recorded which). All receptors derive from a middle-aged woman who had recovered from COVID-19.

This chain connects TRBV5-6 to TRBJ1-3, with a weak D call TRBD1 (5 bases). CDR3 length: 16 residues. Germline V CDR1 and CDR2: SGHDT, YYEEEE. Between the trimmed V and J ends, which lost 4 bases and 0 bases, there was a span of 14 bases. The CDR3 DNA reads TGTGCCAGCAGCATAACAGGATACCCCTCTGGAAACACCATATATTTT. Amino acids: CASSITGYPSGNTIYF.

The chain joins TRBV10-1 to TRBJ2-1; 11 bases are a match to TRBD2. Germline V gene data show CDR1 as WNHNN and CDR2 as SYGVQD (reference sequence). There are 18 residues in the CDR3. With 0 bases clipped from V and 3 bases from J, the junction kept 7 bases outside the gene matches. The DNA of the CDR3 is TGCGCCAGCAGTGAGTCTCCTACTAGCGGGAGCTTCTACAATGAGCAGTTCTTC. Translated, it gives CASSESPTSGSFYNEQFF.

The chain couples TRBV21-1 to TRBJ2-5; the table's D call TRBD2 went unverified against the DNA. TRBV21-1 is designated a pseudogene. The CDR3 extends over 14 amino acids. CDR3 nucleotides: TGTGCCAGCAGCAAATCGGAGGGGAGGGAGACCCAGTACTTC. Amino acids: CASSKSEGRETQYF.

The chain recombines TRBV19 with TRBJ2-1; D perhaps matches TRBD1 (5 bases). The germline gives CDR1 LNHDA, CDR2 SQIVND (reference sequence). V shed 4 bases and J shed 10 bases, with 14 bases lying between them. The CDR3 loop spans 13 amino acids. The CDR3 is CASSTNPGMEQFF. The CDR3 bases are TGTGCCAGTAGTACAAACCCAGGGATGGAGCAGTTCTTC.

The chain couples TRBV5-5 to TRBJ1-5, with 9 bases lining up with TRBD1. CDR3 length: 15 amino acids. With V trimmed by 3 bases and J by 5 bases, 6 bases remained unmatched. Germline CDR1 reads SGHKS; CDR2 reads YYEKEE (reference sequence). CDR3 nucleotides: TGTGCCAGCAGCTGGGGGGACAGGGACTATCAGCCCCAGCATTTT. Translation: CASSWGDRDYQPQHF.

V and J are TRBV27 and TRBJ1-5; D not resolved. The V and J ends lost 5 bases and 4 bases respectively, with 18 bases between them. From germline, CDR1 is MNHEY and CDR2 SMNVEV (reference sequence). This CDR3 is built from 16 residues. CDR3 DNA sequence: TGTGCCAGCAGTCCACTATACCGGGAGAATAATCAGCCCCAGCATTTT. Protein sequence: CASSPLYRENNQPQHF.

The chain has TRBV19 and TRBJ2-1, with 7 bases matching TRBD1. The CDR3 covers 16 residues. The germline CDR1 and CDR2 sequences are LNHDA and SQIVND (reference sequence). V dropped 1 base and J dropped 6; count of bases not matched to a gene: 9. The CDR3 sequence: CASSIVRDRVGNEQFF. The CDR3 nucleotides read TGTGCCAGTAGTATAGTCCGAGACAGGGTAGGCAATGAGCAGTTCTTC.

This chain connects TRBV7-2 to TRBJ2-3; 7 bases agree with TRBD1. After removal of 5 bases from V and 6 bases from J, the junction contained 20 bases not matched to a gene. This CDR3 is 18 amino acids long. From germline, CDR1 is SGHTA and CDR2 FQGNSA. Written as DNA, the CDR3 is TGTGCCAGCAGCCTCCGGGACAGCGCCGACGGCCGGCGCGATACGCAGTATTTT. Its translation: CASSLRDSADGRRDTQYF. Using reference TRBV7-2 and TRBJ2-3 for the parts outside the CDR3, the full variable domain is GAGVSQSPSNKVTEKGKDVELRCDPISGHTALYWYRQSLGQGLEFLIYFQGNSAPDKSGLPSDRFSAERTGGSVSTLTIQRTQQEDSAVYLCASSLRDSADGRRDTQYFGPGTRLTVL.

The chain combines TRBV27 with TRBJ1-1; 8 bases align to TRBD1. V dropped 5 bases and J dropped 1; count of bases not matched to a gene: 9. In germline, CDR1 is MNHEY, CDR2 SMNVEV (reference sequence). The CDR3 is made up of 16 amino acids. CDR3 DNA sequence: TGTGCCAGCAGTCCGCAGACCGGGACAGGGAACACTGAAGCTTTCTTT. Translated: CASSPQTGTGNTEAFF.

The chain uses TRBV19 and TRBJ1-2; 7 bases map to TRBD1. The CDR3 is made up of 12 amino acids. V shed 4 bases and J 5 bases; nucleotides not matched to a gene: 1. Looked up from germline, CDR1 is LNHDA and CDR2 is SQIVND (reference sequence). The CDR3 nucleotides are TGTGCCAGTAGTAAGACAGGGTATGGCTACACCTTC. It specifies CASSKTGYGYTF.

The chain carries TRBV18 and TRBJ1-3, with 7 positions matching TRBD1. The V gene's germline CDR1 is KGHSH and CDR2 LQKENI. The CDR3 is 15 residues long. V lost 0 bases to trimming and J lost 4 bases; unmatched junction nucleotides: 3. The CDR3 bases are TGTGCCAGCTCACCACCAGGACAGGCCGGAAACACCATATATTTT. Its translation is CASSPPGQAGNTIYF.

This clone was detected only a few times. The chain couples TRBV27 to TRBJ1-2; no firm D call. V lost 6 bases and J lost 3, with 17 bases in between. Germline V lookup: CDR1 MNHEY, CDR2 SMNVEV (reference sequence). This CDR3 contains 15 residues. The CDR3: CASRMETASDYGYTF. CDR3 bases: TGTGCCAGCAGAATGGAGACGGCCAGTGACTATGGCTACACCTTC.

The chain joins TRBV10-2 to TRBJ2-1; TRBD2 matches 7 bases. This CDR3 has 14 residues. The germline CDR1 and CDR2 sequences are WSHSY and SAAADI. The V gene end was trimmed by 6 bases and the J gene end by 7 bases; junction bases not matched to a gene: 9. CDR3 sequence: CASREGGPWNEQFF. The CDR3 DNA reads TGCGCCAGCAGGGAGGGAGGGCCATGGAATGAGCAGTTCTTC.

The rearrangement links TRBV24-1 to TRBJ2-1; D is unresolved. Germline V gene sequence: CDR1 KGHDR, CDR2 SFDVKD. V lost 5 bases and J lost 2, with 3 bases in between. There are 12 residues in the CDR3. CDR3 DNA sequence: TGTGCCACCAGTGGTACCTACAATGAGCAGTTCTTC. Amino acids: CATSGTYNEQFF.

With respect to this clone: Other DNA sequences in this specimen translate into the identical CDR3. The V call is TRBV29-1, the J call TRBJ2-1; 8 nucleotides align to TRBD2. The germline CDR1 and CDR2 sequences are SQVTM and ANQGSEA. The CDR3 is 12 amino acids. CDR3 in amino acids: CSGTSSYNEQFF. CDR3 coding DNA: TGCAGTGGGACTAGCTCCTACAATGAGCAGTTCTTC.

The chain is built from TRBV6-5 and TRBJ2-7; 13 nucleotides agree with TRBD2. Germline V gene lookup returns CDR1 MNHEY and CDR2 SVGAGI. This CDR3 region has 14 residues. The V gene end was trimmed by 6 bases and the J gene end by 4 bases; junction bases not matched to a gene: 3. In DNA, the CDR3 is TGTGCCAGCAGGAGACTAGCGGGAGGATACGAGCAGTACTTC. It encodes CASRRLAGGYEQYF.

This chain connects TRBV6-5 to TRBJ1-2, with 8 bases that match TRBD1. CDR1 and CDR2 (germline): MNHEY, SVGAGI. There are 13 residues in the CDR3. J gave up 3 bases and V 8 bases, and 5 bases lay outside the gene matches. Here the CDR3 DNA reads TGTGCCAGCTCGACAGGGGTGGACTATGGCTACACCTTC. Amino acids: CASSTGVDYGYTF.

This clone was seen more than once but under ten times. The rearrangement joins TRBV3-1 (or the pseudogene TRBV3-2) to TRBJ2-7; tentatively, D is TRBD2 (5 bases). With 8 bases removed from V and 0 bases from J, the gap between germline ends came to 14 bases. This CDR3 region has 14 residues. Germline lookup yields CDR1 LGHDT and CDR2 YNNKEL (reference sequence). CDR3 amino acids: CASRAATLSYEQYF. The CDR3 bases are TGTGCCAGCCGAGCGGCTACTCTCTCCTACGAGCAGTACTTC.

The rearrangement joins TRBV6-5 to TRBJ2-7; 9 nucleotides agree with TRBD2. The CDR3 loop spans 13 amino acids. The germline V gene has CDR1 MNHEY and CDR2 SVGAGI. Trimming cost V 6 bases and J 2 bases; bases outside gene matches: 2. CDR3 sequence reads: CASRAGGAYEQYF. As DNA, the CDR3 is TGTGCCAGCAGAGCGGGAGGTGCCTACGAGCAGTACTTC.

The rearrangement links TRBV2 to TRBJ1-2, with a tentative D call TRBD1 (6 bases). CDR1 is SNHLY and CDR2 is FYNNEI in the germline V gene. V lost 8 bases, J lost 5 bases, and 18 bases lay in between. There are 14 residues in the CDR3. The CDR3 nucleotides are TGTGCCAGCCAGGACAGACTGAGAGGGTATGGCTACACCTTC. Amino acid sequence: CASQDRLRGYGYTF.

The chain uses TRBV5-4 and TRBJ1-2, with D uncertain. CDR1 is SGHNT, CDR2 YYREEE, per germline (reference sequence). The CDR3 consists of 15 residues. Between the trimmed V and J ends, which lost 4 bases and 2 bases, there was a span of 15 bases. CDR3 residues: CASSLAPQRNYGYTF. For the CDR3, the DNA is TGTGCCAGCAGCCTCGCCCCACAGAGAAACTATGGCTACACCTTC.

The CDR3 here is CASSWGPRELFF. The DNA for the CDR3 is TGCGCCAGCAGCTGGGGCCCCCGGGAGCTGTTTTTT. V gene TRBV5-1 combines with J gene TRBJ2-2; TRBD1 might be the D (5 bases). CDR3 length: 12 residues. V gave up 3 bases and J gave up 9 bases, with 9 bases separating them. Germline V gene data show CDR1 as SGHRS and CDR2 as YFSETQ.

The V call is TRBV13, the J call TRBJ1-1; tentatively, D is TRBD1 (5 bases). The germline gives CDR1 PRHDT, CDR2 FYEKMQ (reference sequence). This CDR3 is built from 14 residues. The V end was cut by 0 bases, the J end by 3 bases, with 8 bases between. The CDR3 loop is CASSLGWGDTEAFF. The CDR3 DNA sequence: TGTGCCAGCAGCTTAGGATGGGGGGACACTGAAGCTTTCTTT.

The chain couples TRBV4-3 to TRBJ1-3; 9 bases line up with TRBD1. The V and J ends lost 4 bases and 0 bases, in that order; junction bases with no gene match: 19. The CDR3 contains 21 residues. Per germline, CDR1 LGHNA and CDR2 YSLEER. The CDR3 coding sequence is TGCGCCAGCAGCCTCAATATCAGGGACAGGGTGCAGCCAAGCTCTGGAAACACCATATATTTT. Protein sequence: CASSLNIRDRVQPSSGNTIYF.

This CDR3 is CASSQTGDTEAFF. The CDR3 DNA reads TGCGCCAGCAGCCAGACAGGGGACACTGAAGCTTTCTTT. The chain is built from TRBV4-3 and TRBJ1-1; 8 bases are a match to TRBD1. From germline, CDR1 is LGHNA and CDR2 YSLEER. V lost 3 bases to trimming and J lost 3 bases; unmatched junction nucleotides: 0. CDR3 length: 13 residues.